A selection of T cell receptor beta chains follows, all from one sample in a study of T cell responses to AZD1222 COVID-19 vaccine. Measured with immunoSEQ multiplex PCR; TCRdb has only the in-frame clones, and not every one. The repertoire holds roughly 200,000 clones, with about 89% as singletons. The input for sequencing was peripheral blood, taken 28 days after the second AZD1222 dose. These receptors all come from an adult who received the AZD1222 COVID-19 vaccine. Each CDR3 is given with its conserved first and last residue. Each record gives: D gene, clone size, V gene, J gene, CDR3 protein, CDR3 DNA. D genes are given only for firm matches. Where a row states a size, it is once, few, many or the class of an expanded clone; other rows omit it.

D gene: NA; clone size: NA; V gene: TRBV10-1; J gene: TRBJ2-6; CDR3 protein: CASSEGAGSGANVLTF; CDR3 DNA: TGCGCCAGCAGTGAAGGGGCAGGATCTGGGGCCAACGTCCTGACTTTC
D gene: TRBD2; clone size: NA; V gene: TRBV3-1/TRBV3-2; J gene: TRBJ2-2; CDR3 protein: CASSQGSSGCAGELFF; CDR3 DNA: TGTGCCAGCAGCCAAGGGTCTAGCGGTTGTGCCGGGGAGCTGTTTTTT
D gene: NA; clone size: once; V gene: TRBV11-1; J gene: TRBJ2-3; CDR3 protein: CASSFGGRGGDTQYF; CDR3 DNA: TGTGCCAGCAGCTTCGGGGGCAGGGGTGGAGATACGCAGTATTTT
D gene: NA; clone size: NA; V gene: TRBV14; J gene: TRBJ1-3; CDR3 protein: CASSQSPQAPGMNTIYF; CDR3 DNA: TGTGCCAGCAGCCAAAGTCCTCAGGCACCCGGCATGAACACCATATATTTT
D gene: NA; clone size: NA; V gene: TRBV19; J gene: TRBJ1-3; CDR3 protein: CASSGTGSPGNTIYF; CDR3 DNA: TGTGCCAGTAGTGGCACAGGGTCTCCTGGAAACACCATATATTTT
D gene: NA; clone size: NA; V gene: TRBV5-5; J gene: TRBJ1-2; CDR3 protein: CASSPIQGDGGYTF; CDR3 DNA: TGTGCCAGCAGCCCAATCCAGGGCGACGGTGGCTACACCTTC
D gene: NA; clone size: NA; V gene: TRBV6-2/TRBV6-3; J gene: TRBJ2-3; CDR3 protein: CASSYHIPTDTQYF; CDR3 DNA: TGTGCCAGCAGTTACCATATTCCCACAGATACGCAGTATTTT
D gene: TRBD1; clone size: NA; V gene: TRBV6-5; J gene: TRBJ2-7; CDR3 protein: CASRGSGTATYEQYF; CDR3 DNA: TGTGCCAGCAGGGGGTCCGGGACAGCCACCTACGAGCAGTACTTC
D gene: NA; clone size: NA; V gene: TRBV19; J gene: TRBJ2-3; CDR3 protein: CASSPSLRAMGPNTQYF; CDR3 DNA: TGTGCCAGTAGTCCTTCCCTCCGGGCGATGGGTCCCAATACGCAGTATTTT
D gene: NA; clone size: NA; V gene: TRBV11-2; J gene: TRBJ2-7; CDR3 protein: CASSLVYGSAKLSSEQYF; CDR3 DNA: TGTGCCAGCAGCTTAGTTTATGGGTCCGCCAAGCTGAGTAGCGAGCAGTACTTC
D gene: NA; clone size: NA; V gene: TRBV7-9; J gene: TRBJ1-2; CDR3 protein: CASGGTRRYGYTF; CDR3 DNA: TGTGCCAGCGGGGGGACACGGCGTTACGGGTATACCTTC
D gene: NA; clone size: NA; V gene: TRBV11-2; J gene: TRBJ2-2; CDR3 protein: CASSLRADYTGELFF; CDR3 DNA: TGTGCCAGCAGCTTACGGGCCGACTACACCGGGGAGCTGTTTTTT
D gene: NA; clone size: NA; V gene: TRBV5-1; J gene: TRBJ2-2; CDR3 protein: CASSPLGSNTGELFF; CDR3 DNA: TGCGCCAGCAGCCCCCTGGGGTCGAACACCGGGGAGCTGTTTTTT
D gene: NA; clone size: NA; V gene: TRBV7-2; J gene: TRBJ1-4; CDR3 protein: CASSAQAGGGEKLFF; CDR3 DNA: TGTGCCAGCAGCGCACAGGCGGGTGGAGGTGAAAAACTGTTTTTT
D gene: NA; clone size: NA; V gene: TRBV7-2; J gene: TRBJ2-2; CDR3 protein: CASSPTRDTLAGELFF; CDR3 DNA: TGTGCCAGCAGCCCGACACGAGACACGCTAGCCGGGGAGCTGTTTTTT
D gene: NA; clone size: NA; V gene: TRBV2; J gene: TRBJ1-1; CDR3 protein: CASRRQGNTEAFF; CDR3 DNA: TGTGCCAGCAGAAGGCAGGGGAACACTGAAGCTTTCTTT
D gene: NA; clone size: NA; V gene: TRBV27; J gene: TRBJ1-5; CDR3 protein: CASSLWAREPQHF; CDR3 DNA: TGTGCCAGCAGTTTATGGGCAAGGGAGCCCCAGCATTTT
D gene: TRBD1; clone size: NA; V gene: TRBV6-5; J gene: TRBJ1-2; CDR3 protein: CASSYGSGTDNYGYTF; CDR3 DNA: TGTGCCAGCAGTTACGGATCCGGGACAGATAACTATGGCTACACCTTC
D gene: TRBD2; clone size: NA; V gene: TRBV5-1; J gene: TRBJ2-2; CDR3 protein: CASSLGTGLAEITGELFF; CDR3 DNA: TGCGCCAGCAGCTTGGGAACGGGACTAGCGGAGATCACCGGGGAGCTGTTTTTT
D gene: NA; clone size: once; V gene: TRBV5-1; J gene: TRBJ2-2; CDR3 protein: CASSWENTGELFF; CDR3 DNA: TGCGCCAGCAGCTGGGAGAACACCGGGGAGCTGTTTTTT
D gene: TRBD2; clone size: once; V gene: TRBV6-1; J gene: TRBJ2-1; CDR3 protein: CASSEALAGGYNEQFF; CDR3 DNA: TGTGCCAGCAGTGAAGCGTTAGCGGGAGGATACAATGAGCAGTTCTTC
D gene: NA; clone size: NA; V gene: TRBV11-2; J gene: TRBJ1-2; CDR3 protein: CASSLDPWEDYGYTF; CDR3 DNA: TGTGCCAGCAGCTTAGATCCGTGGGAAGACTATGGCTACACCTTC
D gene: TRBD1; clone size: few; V gene: TRBV4-1; J gene: TRBJ2-7; CDR3 protein: CASSRGTGYEQYF; CDR3 DNA: TGCGCCAGCAGCCGAGGGACAGGCTACGAGCAGTACTTC
D gene: TRBD1; clone size: NA; V gene: TRBV28; J gene: TRBJ2-7; CDR3 protein: CASRDDRGHEQYF; CDR3 DNA: TGTGCCAGCCGCGATGACAGGGGCCACGAGCAGTACTTC
D gene: NA; clone size: few; V gene: TRBV3-1/TRBV3-2; J gene: TRBJ1-3; CDR3 protein: CASSPRPGAGNTIYF; CDR3 DNA: TGTGCCAGCAGCCCCCGGCCGGGAGCTGGAAACACCATATATTTT
D gene: TRBD1; clone size: NA; V gene: TRBV29-1; J gene: TRBJ1-4; CDR3 protein: CSVVGGTGDEKLFF; CDR3 DNA: TGCAGCGTTGTTGGCGGGACAGGGGATGAAAAACTGTTTTTT
D gene: NA; clone size: NA; V gene: TRBV5-1; J gene: TRBJ2-6; CDR3 protein: CASSSGQPGANVLTF; CDR3 DNA: TGCGCCAGCAGCTCCGGTCAGCCTGGGGCCAACGTCCTGACTTTC
D gene: NA; clone size: NA; V gene: TRBV6-1; J gene: TRBJ1-4; CDR3 protein: CASSEAGEKLFF; CDR3 DNA: TGTGCCAGCAGTGAGGCGGGCGAAAAACTGTTTTTT
D gene: NA; clone size: NA; V gene: TRBV9; J gene: TRBJ2-5; CDR3 protein: CASSAEETQYF; CDR3 DNA: TGTGCCAGCAGCGCCGAAGAGACCCAGTACTTC
D gene: TRBD1; clone size: NA; V gene: TRBV28; J gene: TRBJ1-5; CDR3 protein: CASRGTGVVKQPQHF; CDR3 DNA: TGTGCCAGCAGGGGGACAGGGGTGGTAAAACAGCCCCAGCATTTT
D gene: NA; clone size: NA; V gene: TRBV6-5; J gene: TRBJ2-2; CDR3 protein: CASRRNTGELFF; CDR3 DNA: TGTGCCAGCAGGCGAAACACCGGGGAGCTGTTTTTT
D gene: TRBD1; clone size: NA; V gene: TRBV5-1; J gene: TRBJ2-7; CDR3 protein: CASSRTGGDSYEQYF; CDR3 DNA: TGCGCCAGCAGCCGAACAGGGGGCGATTCCTACGAGCAGTACTTC
D gene: NA; clone size: NA; V gene: TRBV11-3; J gene: TRBJ2-5; CDR3 protein: CASSPDRREETQYF; CDR3 DNA: TGTGCCAGCAGCCCTGACAGGCGTGAAGAGACCCAGTACTTC
D gene: NA; clone size: NA; V gene: TRBV10-1; J gene: TRBJ1-1; CDR3 protein: CASSEVLNTEAFF; CDR3 DNA: TGCGCCAGCAGTGAGGTCCTGAACACTGAAGCTTTCTTT
D gene: NA; clone size: NA; V gene: TRBV5-1; J gene: TRBJ2-1; CDR3 protein: CASSLPRGVINEQFF; CDR3 DNA: TGCGCCAGCAGCTTGCCGAGGGGAGTAATCAATGAGCAGTTCTTC
D gene: TRBD2; clone size: NA; V gene: TRBV5-1; J gene: TRBJ2-2; CDR3 protein: CASSFLAGVSGELFF; CDR3 DNA: TGCGCCAGCAGCTTCTTAGCGGGAGTCAGCGGGGAGCTGTTTTTT